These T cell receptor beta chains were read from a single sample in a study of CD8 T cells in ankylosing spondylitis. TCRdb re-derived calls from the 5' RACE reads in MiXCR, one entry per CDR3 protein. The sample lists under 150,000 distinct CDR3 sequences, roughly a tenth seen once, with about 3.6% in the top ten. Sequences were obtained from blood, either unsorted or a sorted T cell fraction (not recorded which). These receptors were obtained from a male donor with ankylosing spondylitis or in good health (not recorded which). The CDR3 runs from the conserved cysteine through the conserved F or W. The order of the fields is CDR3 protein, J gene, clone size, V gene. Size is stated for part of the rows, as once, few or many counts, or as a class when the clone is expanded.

CASSTKDRGVSEQYF,TRBJ2-7,many,TRBV11-1
CASSTRTSLDEQFF,TRBJ2-1,many,TRBV7-9
CASSIGTGNEKLFF,TRBJ1-4,many,TRBV7-9
CASSFTDGDYGYTF,TRBJ1-2,many,TRBV5-1
CASSLIAGVRNEQFF,TRBJ2-1,many,TRBV5-5
CASSLSLLAGGQFF,TRBJ2-1,many,TRBV28
CASSLFGSVGTNTEAFF,TRBJ1-1,many,TRBV7-2
CASSRGQGVYEQYF,TRBJ2-7,NA,TRBV11-2
CSVRQGTPTDTQYF,TRBJ2-3,many,TRBV29-1
CASSVRGQAQNIQYF,TRBJ2-4,NA,TRBV9
CASSLGSGRSSYNEQFF,TRBJ2-1,many,TRBV5-6
CASSLLRDTELHQPQHF,TRBJ1-5,few,TRBV5-5
CSGTPTGTQYF,TRBJ2-5,NA,TRBV20-1
CSAPEGGRTEAFF,TRBJ1-1,many,TRBV20-1